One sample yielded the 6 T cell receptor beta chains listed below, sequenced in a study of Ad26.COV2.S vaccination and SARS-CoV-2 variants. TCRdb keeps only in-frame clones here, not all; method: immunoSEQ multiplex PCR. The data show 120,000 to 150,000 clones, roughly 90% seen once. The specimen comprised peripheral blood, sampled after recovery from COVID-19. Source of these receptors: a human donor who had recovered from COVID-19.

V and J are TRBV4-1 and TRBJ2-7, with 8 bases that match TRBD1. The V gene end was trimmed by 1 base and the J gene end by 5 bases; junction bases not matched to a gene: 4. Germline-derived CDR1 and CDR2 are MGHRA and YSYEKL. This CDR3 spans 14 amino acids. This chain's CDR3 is CASSQVGTGDEQYF. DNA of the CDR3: TGCGCCAGCAGCCAAGTGGGGACAGGCGACGAGCAGTACTTC.

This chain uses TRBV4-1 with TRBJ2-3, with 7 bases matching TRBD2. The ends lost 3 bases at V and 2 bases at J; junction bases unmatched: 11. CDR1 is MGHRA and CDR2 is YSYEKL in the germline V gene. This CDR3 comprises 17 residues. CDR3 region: CASSHHASGLYTDTQYF. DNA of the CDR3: TGCGCCAGCAGCCACCACGCTAGCGGTCTCTACACAGATACGCAGTATTTT.

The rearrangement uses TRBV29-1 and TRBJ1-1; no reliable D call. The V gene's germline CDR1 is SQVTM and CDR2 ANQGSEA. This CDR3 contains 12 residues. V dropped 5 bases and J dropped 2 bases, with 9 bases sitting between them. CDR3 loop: CSVYGRNTEAFF. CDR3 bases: TGCAGCGTTTACGGCAGAAACACTGAAGCTTTCTTT.

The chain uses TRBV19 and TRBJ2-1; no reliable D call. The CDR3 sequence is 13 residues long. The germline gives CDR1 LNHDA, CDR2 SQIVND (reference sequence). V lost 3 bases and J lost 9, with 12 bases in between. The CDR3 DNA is TGTGCCAGTAGTATCGGGCCTTGGGGTGAGCAGTTCTTC. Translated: CASSIGPWGEQFF.

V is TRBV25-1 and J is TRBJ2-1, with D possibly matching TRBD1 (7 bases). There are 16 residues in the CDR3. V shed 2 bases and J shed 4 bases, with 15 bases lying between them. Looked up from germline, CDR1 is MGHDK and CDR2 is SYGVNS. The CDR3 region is CASSEGGGGSYNEQFF. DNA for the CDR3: TGTGCCAGCAGTGAAGGAGGAGGGGGCAGTTACAATGAGCAGTTCTTC.

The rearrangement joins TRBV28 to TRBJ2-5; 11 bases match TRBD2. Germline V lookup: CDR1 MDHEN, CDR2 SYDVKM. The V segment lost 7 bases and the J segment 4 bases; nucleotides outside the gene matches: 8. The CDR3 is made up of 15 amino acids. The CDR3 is CASTSGLAGPETQYF. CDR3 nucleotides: TGTGCCAGCACCAGCGGACTAGCGGGCCCAGAGACCCAGTACTTC.